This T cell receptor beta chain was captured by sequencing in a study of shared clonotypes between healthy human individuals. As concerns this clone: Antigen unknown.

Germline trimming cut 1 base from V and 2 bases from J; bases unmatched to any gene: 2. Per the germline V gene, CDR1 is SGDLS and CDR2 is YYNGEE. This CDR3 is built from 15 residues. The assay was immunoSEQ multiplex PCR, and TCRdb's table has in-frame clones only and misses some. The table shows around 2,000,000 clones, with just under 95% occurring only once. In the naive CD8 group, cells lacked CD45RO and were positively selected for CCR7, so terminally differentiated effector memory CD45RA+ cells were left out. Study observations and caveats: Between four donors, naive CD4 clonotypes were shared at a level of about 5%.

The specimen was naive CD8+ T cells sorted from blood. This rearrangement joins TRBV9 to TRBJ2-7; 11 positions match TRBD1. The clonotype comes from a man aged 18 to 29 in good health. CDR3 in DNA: TGTGCCAGCAGCGTATCGGGACAGGGGGCCTACGAGCAGTACTTC. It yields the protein CASSVSGQGAYEQYF.